The T cell receptor (beta chain) described here comes from a study of cytomegalovirus exposure and HLA in healthy donors. Whole-study findings and limits: In an earlier analysis, productive rearrangement rates for most beta V segments clustered near 87% or 30%. Per a later analysis, HLA-associated TCR beta chains showed more clonal expansion than other, equally common TCR beta chains. Reportedly, fewer N-insertions than the approximately 680-donor mean appeared in an Asian-associated ancestry cluster in a later analysis.

The PCR used 60 Vbeta and 13 Jbeta primers. The repertoire was sequenced with immunoSEQ multiplex PCR; TCRdb's copy has only in-frame clones and lacks some. In the table there are some 100,000 clones, about 70% of which are singletons. Germline CDR1 reads LNHDA; CDR2 reads SQIVND (reference sequence). This CDR3 has 12 residues. Trimming shortened V by 10 bases and J by 5 bases, and 12 bases separated the two germline ends. Details on this clone: Antigen unknown.

The chain joins TRBV19 to TRBJ2-1; D call uncertain. The source of this sequence is a female donor in good health and CMV-seropositive. Sample: PBMCs. The CDR3: CATKFTDNEQFF. In DNA, the CDR3 is TGTGCCACCAAGTTCACTGACAATGAGCAGTTCTTC.